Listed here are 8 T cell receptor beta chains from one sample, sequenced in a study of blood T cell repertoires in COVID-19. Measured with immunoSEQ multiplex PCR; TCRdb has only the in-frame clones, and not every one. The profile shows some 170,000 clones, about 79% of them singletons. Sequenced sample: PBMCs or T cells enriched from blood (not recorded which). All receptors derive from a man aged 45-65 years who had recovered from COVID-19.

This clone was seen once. CDR3: CASSPGTGQETQYF. DNA of the CDR3: TGTGCCAGCAGTCCCGGGACAGGGCAAGAGACCCAGTACTTC. The chain has TRBV27 and TRBJ2-5, with TRBD1 identical over 9 bases. The V segment lost 5 bases and the J segment 2 bases; nucleotides outside the gene matches: 3. Germline-derived CDR1 and CDR2 are MNHEY and SMNVEV (reference sequence). The CDR3 runs 14 residues.

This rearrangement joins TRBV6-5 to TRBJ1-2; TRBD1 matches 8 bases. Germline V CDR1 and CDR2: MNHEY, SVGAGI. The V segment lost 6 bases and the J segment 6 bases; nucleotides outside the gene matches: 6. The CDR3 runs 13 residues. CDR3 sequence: CASRKDRDDGYTF. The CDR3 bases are TGTGCCAGCAGAAAGGACAGGGACGATGGCTACACCTTC.

CDR3 nucleotides: TGTGCCAGCAGCTTAGTGTCGGGAGGCACAGATACGCAGTATTTT. Protein sequence: CASSLVSGGTDTQYF. J is TRBJ2-3 and V is TRBV7-2, with D tentatively TRBD2 (6 bases). The length of the CDR3 is 15 residues. Deletions cut 1 base from V and 1 base from J, with 9 bases between. Per the germline V gene, CDR1 is SGHTA and CDR2 is FQGNSA. The full variable domain, in which reference TRBV7-2 and TRBJ2-3 provide the parts outside the CDR3, is GAGVSQSPSNKVTEKGKDVELRCDPISGHTALYWYRQSLGQGLEFLIYFQGNSAPDKSGLPSDRFSAERTGGSVSTLTIQRTQQEDSAVYLCASSLVSGGTDTQYFGPGTRLTVL.

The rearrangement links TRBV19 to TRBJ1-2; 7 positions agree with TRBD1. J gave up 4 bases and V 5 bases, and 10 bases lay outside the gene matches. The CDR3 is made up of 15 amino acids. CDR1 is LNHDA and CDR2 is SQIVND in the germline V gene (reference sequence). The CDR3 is CASSSPQTGSYGYTF. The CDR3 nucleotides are TGTGCCAGTAGTTCCCCGCAGACAGGGAGCTATGGCTACACCTTC.

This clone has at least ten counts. For the CDR3, the DNA is TGCGCCAGCAGCCAAACGGGACAGTCCTACGAGCAGTACTTC. Translated: CASSQTGQSYEQYF. The chain combines TRBV5-1 with TRBJ2-7, with TRBD1 matching 7 bases. Per the germline V gene, CDR1 is SGHRS and CDR2 is YFSETQ. This CDR3 comprises 14 residues. V was pared by 4 bases and J by 1 base, with 5 bases of the junction left unmatched.

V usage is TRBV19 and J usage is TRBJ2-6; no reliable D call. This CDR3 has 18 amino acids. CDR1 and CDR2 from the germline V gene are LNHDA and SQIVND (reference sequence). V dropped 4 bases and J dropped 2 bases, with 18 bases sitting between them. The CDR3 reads CASSKSGQVRTGANVLTF. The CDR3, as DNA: TGTGCCAGTAGTAAGAGTGGGCAGGTCCGCACTGGGGCCAACGTCCTGACTTTC.

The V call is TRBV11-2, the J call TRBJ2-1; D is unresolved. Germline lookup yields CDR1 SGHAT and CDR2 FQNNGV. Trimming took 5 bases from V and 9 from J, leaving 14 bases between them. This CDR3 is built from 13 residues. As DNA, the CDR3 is TGTGCCAGCAGCCCGCCGAGCTTCGGTGAGCAGTTCTTC. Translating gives CASSPPSFGEQFF.

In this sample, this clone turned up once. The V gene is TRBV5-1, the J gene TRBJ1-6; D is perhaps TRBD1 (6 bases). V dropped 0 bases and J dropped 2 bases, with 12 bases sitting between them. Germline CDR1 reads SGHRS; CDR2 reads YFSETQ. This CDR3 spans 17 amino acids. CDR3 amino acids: CASSLEIQGPYNSPLHF. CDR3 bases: TGCGCCAGCAGCTTGGAAATACAGGGCCCCTATAATTCACCCCTCCACTTT.